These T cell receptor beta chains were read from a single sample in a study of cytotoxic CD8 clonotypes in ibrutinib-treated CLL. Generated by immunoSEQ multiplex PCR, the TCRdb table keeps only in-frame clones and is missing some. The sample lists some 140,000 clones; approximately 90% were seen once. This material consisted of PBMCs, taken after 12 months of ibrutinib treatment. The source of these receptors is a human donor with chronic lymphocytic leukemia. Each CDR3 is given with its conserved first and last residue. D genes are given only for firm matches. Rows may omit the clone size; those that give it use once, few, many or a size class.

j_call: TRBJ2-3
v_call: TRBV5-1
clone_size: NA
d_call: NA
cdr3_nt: TGCGCCAGCAGCGGAGACCGGACAAACACAGATACGCAGTATTTT
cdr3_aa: CASSGDRTNTDTQYF

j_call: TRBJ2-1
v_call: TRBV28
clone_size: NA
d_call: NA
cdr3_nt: TGTGCCAGCAGTTTATCTCCGAATGAGCAGTTCTTC
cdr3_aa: CASSLSPNEQFF

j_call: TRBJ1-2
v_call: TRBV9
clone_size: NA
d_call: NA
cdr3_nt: TGTGCCAGCAGCGTAATGCAGGGTCTTCATGGCTACACCTTC
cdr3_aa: CASSVMQGLHGYTF

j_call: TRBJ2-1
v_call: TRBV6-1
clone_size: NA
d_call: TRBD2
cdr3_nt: TGTGCCACCCAGCTAGCGGGAGTTAATGAGCAGTTCTTC
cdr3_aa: CATQLAGVNEQFF

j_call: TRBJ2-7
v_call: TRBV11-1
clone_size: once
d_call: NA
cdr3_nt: TGTGCCAGCAGCTTAGGACTGCAGGGCGAGCAGTACTTC
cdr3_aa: CASSLGLQGEQYF

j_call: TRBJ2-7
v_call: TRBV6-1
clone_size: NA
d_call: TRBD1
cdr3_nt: TGTGCCAGCAGTGAACCGGGGACAGGGTCCTACGAGCAGTACTTC
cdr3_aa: CASSEPGTGSYEQYF

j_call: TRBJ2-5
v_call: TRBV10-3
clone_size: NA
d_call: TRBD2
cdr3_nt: TGTCGCCCTGGACGACTAGCGGGAGTCCAAGAGACCCAGTACTTC
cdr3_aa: CRPGRLAGVQETQYF

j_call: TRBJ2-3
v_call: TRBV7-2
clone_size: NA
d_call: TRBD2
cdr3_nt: TGTGCCAGCAGCCCCGGGACTAACACAGATACGCAGTATTTT
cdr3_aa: CASSPGTNTDTQYF

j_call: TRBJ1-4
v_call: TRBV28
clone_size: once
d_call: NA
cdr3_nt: TGTGCCAGCAGCCCAAATGGCGCAGGGAGGTCTACTAATGAAAAACTGTTTTTT
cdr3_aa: CASSPNGAGRSTNEKLFF

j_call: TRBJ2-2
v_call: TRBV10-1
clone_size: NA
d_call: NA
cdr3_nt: TGCGCCAGCAGTGAATCCGGGGAGCTGTTTTTT
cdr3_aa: CASSESGELFF

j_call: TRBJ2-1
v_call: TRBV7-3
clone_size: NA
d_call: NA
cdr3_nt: TGTGCCAGCAGCTTACGTCTGGGGGAAACCCGGGGTGAGCAGTTCTTC
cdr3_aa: CASSLRLGETRGEQFF

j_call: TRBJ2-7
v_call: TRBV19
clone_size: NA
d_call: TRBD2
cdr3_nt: TGTGCCAGTAGTATGTTTCTAGCGGGTGCCTACGAGCAGTACTTC
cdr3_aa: CASSMFLAGAYEQYF

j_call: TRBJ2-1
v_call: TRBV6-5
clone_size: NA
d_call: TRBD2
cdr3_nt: TGTGCCAGCAGCGCTAGCGGGATATATGAGCAGTTCTTC
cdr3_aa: CASSASGIYEQFF

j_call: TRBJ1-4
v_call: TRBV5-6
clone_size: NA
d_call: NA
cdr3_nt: TGTGCCAGCAGCTTGTATGGGGTAACTAATGAAAAACTGTTTTTT
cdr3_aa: CASSLYGVTNEKLFF

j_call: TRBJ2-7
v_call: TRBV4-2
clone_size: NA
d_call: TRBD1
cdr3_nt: TGTGCCAGCAGCCGCGCCCAGGGGGCCGGTGAGCAGTACTTC
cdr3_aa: CASSRAQGAGEQYF

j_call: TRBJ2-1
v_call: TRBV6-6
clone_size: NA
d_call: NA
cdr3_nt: TGTGCCAGCAGTTACGGTGATAATGAGCAGTTCTTC
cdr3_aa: CASSYGDNEQFF

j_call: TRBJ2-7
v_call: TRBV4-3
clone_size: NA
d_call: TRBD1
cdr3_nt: TGCGCCAGCAGCCAAGAGACGACAGGGGGCGAGCAGTACTTC
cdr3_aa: CASSQETTGGEQYF

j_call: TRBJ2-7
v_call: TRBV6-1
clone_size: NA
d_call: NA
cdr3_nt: TGTGCCAGCAGTGAAAGTTGGCGGGAAGGCGTCTACGAGCAGTACTTC
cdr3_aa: CASSESWREGVYEQYF

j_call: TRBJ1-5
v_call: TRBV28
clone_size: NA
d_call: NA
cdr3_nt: TGTGCCAGCAGTTTATCTCCCCCCCTAGACGAGCATTTT
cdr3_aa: CASSLSPPLDEHF

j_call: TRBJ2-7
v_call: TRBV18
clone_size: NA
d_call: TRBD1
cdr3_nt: TGTGCCAGCTCACGGGACAGAGACTACGAGCAGTACTTC
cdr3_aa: CASSRDRDYEQYF

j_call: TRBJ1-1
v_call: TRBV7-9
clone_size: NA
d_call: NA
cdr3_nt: TGTGCCAGCAGCTTAGTCGCAGAGATGAAGGGAGCTTTCTTT
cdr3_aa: CASSLVAEMKGAFF

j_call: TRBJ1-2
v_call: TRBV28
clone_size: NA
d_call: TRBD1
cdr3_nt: TGTGCCAGCATTCGGACAGGGACATATGGCTACACCTTC
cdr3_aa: CASIRTGTYGYTF

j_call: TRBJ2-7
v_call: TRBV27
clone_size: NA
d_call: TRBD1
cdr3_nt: TGTGCCAGCAGCCCCCCCGAGACAGGGAGTTCGTACGAGCAGTACTTC
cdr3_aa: CASSPPETGSSYEQYF

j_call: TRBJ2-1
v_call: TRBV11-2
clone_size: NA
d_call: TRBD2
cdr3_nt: TGTGCCAGCAGCTTAAGTGGCGGGAGGGACGCTGAGCAGTTCTTC
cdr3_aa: CASSLSGGRDAEQFF

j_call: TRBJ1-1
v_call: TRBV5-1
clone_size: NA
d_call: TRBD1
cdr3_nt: TGCGCCAGCAGCTTGCAGGGGGTTGAAGCTTTCTTT
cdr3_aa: CASSLQGVEAFF

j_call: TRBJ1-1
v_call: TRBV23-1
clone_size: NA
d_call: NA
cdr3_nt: TGCGCCAGCAGTCAACCGCCGGTCTCAGAAGCTTTCTTT
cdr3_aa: CASSQPPVSEAFF

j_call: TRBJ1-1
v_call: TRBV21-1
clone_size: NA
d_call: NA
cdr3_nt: TGTGCCAGCAGCAAAAGGGAAGGCGACACTGAAGCTTTCTTT
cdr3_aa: CASSKREGDTEAFF

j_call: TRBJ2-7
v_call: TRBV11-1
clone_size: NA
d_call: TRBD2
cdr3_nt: TGTGCCAGCACCAACTCTACGGGAGGGCCCTGGGAGCAGTACTTC
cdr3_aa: CASTNSTGGPWEQYF

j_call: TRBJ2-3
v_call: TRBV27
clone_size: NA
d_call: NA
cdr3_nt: TGTGCCAGCAGCACCGGGGTACTAGCTCTCACAGATACGCAGTATTTT
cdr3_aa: CASSTGVLALTDTQYF

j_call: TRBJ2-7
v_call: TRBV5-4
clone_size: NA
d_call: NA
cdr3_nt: TGTGCCAGCAGCCCGAGTAGGTCTCTCATCTACGAGCAGTACTTC
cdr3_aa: CASSPSRSLIYEQYF

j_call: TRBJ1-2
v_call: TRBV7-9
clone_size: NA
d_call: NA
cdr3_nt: TGTGCCAGCAGTTTAAGTAATAACTATGGCTACACCTTC
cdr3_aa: CASSLSNNYGYTF

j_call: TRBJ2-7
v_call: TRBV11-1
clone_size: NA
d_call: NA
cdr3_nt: TGTGCCAGCAGATACAGCCTCCTCAGCTCCTACGAGCAGTACTTC
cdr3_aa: CASRYSLLSSYEQYF

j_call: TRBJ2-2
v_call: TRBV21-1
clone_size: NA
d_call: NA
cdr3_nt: TGTGCCAGCAGCAACCCCCGGGCTTCAAACACCGGGGAGCTGTTTTTT
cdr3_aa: CASSNPRASNTGELFF

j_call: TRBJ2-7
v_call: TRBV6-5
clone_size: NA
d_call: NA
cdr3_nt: TGTGCCAGCAGTCTACAGGGAACCTACGAGCAGTACTTC
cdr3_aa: CASSLQGTYEQYF

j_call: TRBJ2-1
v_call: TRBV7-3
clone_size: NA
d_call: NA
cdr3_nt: TGTGCCAGCAGCTTGGGGCAGGGAAACAATGAGCAGTTCTTC
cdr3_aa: CASSLGQGNNEQFF

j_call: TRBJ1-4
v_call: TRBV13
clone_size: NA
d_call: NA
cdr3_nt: TGTGCCAGCCAAGGGGTTAATGAAAAACTGTTTTTT
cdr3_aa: CASQGVNEKLFF

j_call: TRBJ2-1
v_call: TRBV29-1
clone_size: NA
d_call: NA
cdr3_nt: TGCAGCGTTGCCGGGACGGTAACCTACAATGAGCAGTTCTTC
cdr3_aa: CSVAGTVTYNEQFF

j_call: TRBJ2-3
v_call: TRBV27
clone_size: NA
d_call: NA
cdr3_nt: TGTGCCAGCAGTTTAGTCGTTAGCACAGATACGCAGTATTTT
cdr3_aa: CASSLVVSTDTQYF

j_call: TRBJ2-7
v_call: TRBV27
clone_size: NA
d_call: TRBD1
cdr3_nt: TGTGCCAGCAGTTTATTTCAGGGGGACCCGAGGGAGCAGTACTTC
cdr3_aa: CASSLFQGDPREQYF

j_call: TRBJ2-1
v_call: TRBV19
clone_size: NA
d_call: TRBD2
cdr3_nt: TGTGCCAGTAGTCTGGGACTAGCGGGCCAGGGGGAGCAGTTCTTC
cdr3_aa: CASSLGLAGQGEQFF

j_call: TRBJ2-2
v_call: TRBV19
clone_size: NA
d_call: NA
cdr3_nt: TGTGCCAGTAGTATAGACCCGGGGGCCGGGGAGCTGTTTTTT
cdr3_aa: CASSIDPGAGELFF

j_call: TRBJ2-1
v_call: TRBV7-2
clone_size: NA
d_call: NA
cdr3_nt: TGTGCCAGCAGCCCTATCAGGGTGAGCTATGAGCAGTTCTTC
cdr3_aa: CASSPIRVSYEQFF

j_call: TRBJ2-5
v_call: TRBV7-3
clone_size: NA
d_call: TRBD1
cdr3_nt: TGTGCCAGCAGCTCGACAGGGTCCTCCGGAGAGACCCAGTACTTC
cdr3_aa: CASSSTGSSGETQYF

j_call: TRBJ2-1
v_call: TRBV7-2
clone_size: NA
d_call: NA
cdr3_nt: TGTGCCAGCAGCTTAGAGCGGCCCAATGAGCAGTTCTTC
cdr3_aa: CASSLERPNEQFF

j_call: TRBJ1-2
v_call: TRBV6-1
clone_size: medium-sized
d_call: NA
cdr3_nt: TGTGCCAGCAGTGAAGAGTACGTGGACTATGGCTACACCTTC
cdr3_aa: CASSEEYVDYGYTF

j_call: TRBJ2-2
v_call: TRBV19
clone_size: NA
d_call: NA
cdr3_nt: TGTGCCAGTAGTATAGATCTCGGGATCGGGGAGCTGTTTTTT
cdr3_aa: CASSIDLGIGELFF

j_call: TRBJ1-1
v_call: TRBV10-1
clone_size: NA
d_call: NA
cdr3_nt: TGCGCCAGCAGTGAACCAGGGCAAACTGAAGCTTTCTTT
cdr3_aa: CASSEPGQTEAFF

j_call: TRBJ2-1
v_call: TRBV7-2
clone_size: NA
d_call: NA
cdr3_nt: TGTGCCAGCGAAGTCGACAGGTGGACTAATGAGCAGTTCTTC
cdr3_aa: CASEVDRWTNEQFF

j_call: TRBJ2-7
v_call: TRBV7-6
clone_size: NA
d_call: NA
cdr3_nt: TGTGCCAGCAGCTTAGGTGGAGGGTCAAACGAGCAGTACTTC
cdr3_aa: CASSLGGGSNEQYF

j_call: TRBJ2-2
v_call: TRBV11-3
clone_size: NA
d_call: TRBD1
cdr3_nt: TGTGCCAGCAGCGGAGGACAGGGGAACACCGGGGAGCTGTTTTTT
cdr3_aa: CASSGGQGNTGELFF

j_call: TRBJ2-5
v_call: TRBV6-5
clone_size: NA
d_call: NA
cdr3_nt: TGTGCCAGCAGTTACTCATACCAGACAGGCCAAGAGACCCAGTACTTC
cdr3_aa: CASSYSYQTGQETQYF

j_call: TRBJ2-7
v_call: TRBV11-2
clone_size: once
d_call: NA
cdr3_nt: TGTGCCAGCAGCCTTTTTGGGGTCGAGCAGTACTTC
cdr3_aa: CASSLFGVEQYF